This T cell receptor (beta chain) was obtained from a study of vaccination and CD4 T cells after COVID-19. Overall study context: Day 14 and days 161 to 241 post-vaccination were the sampling points for three convalescent patients. Study outcomes and limitations: A nonsignificant median increase from roughly 21 to 40 SARS-CoV-2-reactive clonotypes was observed.

This clonotype was seen a few times. The antigen remains unidentified. CDR3 length equals 20 residues. Germline assignment: CDR1 KGHDR and CDR2 SFDVKD. The J segment lost 4 bases and the V segment lost 7 bases, leaving 21 bases of the junction unmatched. The Oncomine TCR Beta short-read assay was applied to DNA of cultured CD4+ T cells. It was from cultured CD4+ T cells that genomic DNA was extracted. TCRdb used MiXCR to reprocess the PCR reads, holding one entry per CDR3 protein. The sample contains around 27,000 distinct CDR3 sequences, 28% of which appear only once. The time point: late sampling 161 to 241 days after vaccination in a few convalescent patients. The treatment: approximately nine-day PBMC culture with coronavirus spike peptide pools or control peptides (ViraFEST assay). In the ViraFEST assay, peptide-pool expansion preceded TCR sequencing of expanded clonotypes.

The clonotype originates from a human donor who had recovered from COVID-19. The chain carries TRBV24-1 and TRBJ2-3, with 11 bases lining up with TRBD2. Sequencing was performed on CD4+ T cells from blood, cultured in vitro, taken about 7 months after SARS-CoV-2 vaccination. DNA for the CDR3: TGTGCCACCAGCCCCCGGCGGGACAGGCCCGGGACTAGCGGATCAGATACGCAGTATTTT. Translated: CATSPRRDRPGTSGSDTQYF.